This TCR beta chain appears in the sequencing data of a study of T-cell reconstitution after alpha-beta-depleted transplantation in children. Whole-study results and caveats: The study reportedly traced alpha-beta T cells about two months after transplant to several hundred expanded graft clones.

TCRbeta library construction was performed incorporating unique molecular identifiers. TCRdb passed the PCR reads through MiXCR, listing each CDR3 protein once. In the table there are roughly 30,000 distinct CDR3 sequences, about 7% of which are singletons. Trimming cost V 4 bases and J 3 bases, with 13 bases left between them. Germline assignment: CDR1 SGDLS and CDR2 YYNGEE. The CDR3 covers 14 residues. At least ten counts were recorded for this clonotype. The antigen remains unidentified. The clonotype was recovered from a child under two years old who had a stem cell transplant for acute myeloid leukemia, so the T cells may come from the graft donor. Sample: peripheral blood, taken 60 days after TCRalphabeta/CD19-depleted stem cell transplant. The chain is built from TRBV9 and TRBJ1-1; D call uncertain. CDR3 region: CASSSGPPHTEAFF. CDR3 coding DNA: TGTGCCAGCAGCTCCGGCCCACCCCACACTGAAGCTTTCTTT.